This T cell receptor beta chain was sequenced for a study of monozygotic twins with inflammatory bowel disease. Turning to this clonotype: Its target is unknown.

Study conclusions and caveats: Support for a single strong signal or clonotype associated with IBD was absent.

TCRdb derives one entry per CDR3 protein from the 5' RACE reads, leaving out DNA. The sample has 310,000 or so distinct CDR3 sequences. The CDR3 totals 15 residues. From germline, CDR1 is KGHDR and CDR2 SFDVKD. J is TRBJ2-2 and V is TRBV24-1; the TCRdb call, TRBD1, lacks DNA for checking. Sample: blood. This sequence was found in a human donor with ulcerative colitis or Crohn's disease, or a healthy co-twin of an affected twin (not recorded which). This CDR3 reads CATSDDNRGTGELFF.